This T cell receptor (beta chain) was documented in a study of T cell responses to AZD1222 COVID-19 vaccine. Between the trimmed V and J ends, which lost 0 bases and 13 bases, there was a span of 13 bases. Germline CDR1 and CDR2: LNHNV and YYDKDF (reference sequence). There are 13 residues in the CDR3. General study findings and limits: Only a handful of AZD1222 recipients, several in all, had baseline seropositivity. The sample set comprised mostly white British donors with more females, and clonal diversity was possibly underestimated. Epitopes outside B.1.351 and B.1.1.7 mutated regions reportedly drew nearly half of spike TCRs. Spike-specific TCR breadth and depth both grew after two AZD1222 doses.

As to this clone: Its specificity is not known.

The table came from immunoSEQ multiplex PCR; TCRdb's copy has only in-frame clones and leaves some out. The sample includes tens of thousands of clones, approximately 89% of them seen just once. This clonotype originated in an adult in good health. The sample in question was peripheral blood, obtained on day 0 of MenACWY control vaccination. The J gene is TRBJ1-5, the V gene TRBV15; D gene uncertain. CDR3 sequence: CATSRDLGQAQHF. DNA of the CDR3: TGTGCCACCAGCAGAGATCTAGGGCAGGCACAGCATTTT.